A single sample gave rise to the 16 T cell receptor beta chains below, sequenced in a study of T cells in Graves' hyperthyroidism and ophthalmopathy (dated by TCRdb to between 2018 and 2020). Libraries were built with multiplex PCR. Instrument used: Illumina HiSeq 2000. TCR beta CDR3 regions were amplified from RNA transcripts. For the first round of RT-PCR on the TCR CDR3, the HTBI primer set was used together with the Qiagen OneStep RT-PCR kit. The public reads were quality trimmed at Q25 with fastp and then assembled into clones with MiXCR by TCRdb, keeping productive beta chains. One record per CDR3 amino acid sequence lists the most common genes and DNA. This sample gives around 530,000 distinct CDR3 sequences in total; approximately 17% of them show up just once. The top ten clones comprise 17% of the sample. Sequencing was carried out using blood. The source of these receptors is a young woman with Graves' ophthalmopathy.

The chain combines TRBV28 with TRBJ1-2; 7 positions agree with TRBD1. The CDR3 is 13 residues long. Germline loops: CDR1 MDHEN, CDR2 SYDVKM. With V trimmed by 5 bases and J by 4 bases, 4 bases remained unmatched. DNA of the CDR3: TGTGCCAGCAGTCGGGACAGTATCTATGGCTACACCTTC. This translates into CASSRDSIYGYTF.

This clonotype was recorded at least ten times. The genes are TRBV11-1 and TRBJ1-4; D ambiguous. Germline CDR1 SGHAT, CDR2 FQDESV (reference sequence). This CDR3 region has 14 residues. Between the trimmed V and J ends, which lost 5 bases and 1 base, there was a span of 8 bases. This chain's CDR3 is CASSPSGTNEKLFF. CDR3 nucleotide sequence: TGTGCCAGCAGCCCGTCCGGAACTAATGAAAAACTGTTTTTT. Using reference TRBV11-1 and TRBJ1-4 for the parts outside the CDR3, the full variable domain is EAEVAQSPRYKITEKSQAVAFWCDPISGHATLYWYRQILGQGPELLVQFQDESVVDDSQLPKDRFSAERLKGVDSTLKIQPAELGDSAMYLCASSPSGTNEKLFFGSGTQLSVL.

This clonotype was picked up a small number of times. This rearrangement joins TRBV19 to TRBJ2-6; possible D gene TRBD2, 5 bases. Germline lookup yields CDR1 LNHDA and CDR2 SQIVND (reference sequence). This CDR3 region has 13 residues. V was shortened by 10 bases and J by 4 bases, with 11 bases between the two germline ends. DNA of the CDR3: TGTGCCACCCGGAGGTTCGGGGCCAACGTCCTGACTTTC. It yields the protein CATRRFGANVLTF.

CDR3 nucleotides: TGTGCCAGCAGTTATAGGGCTAGCGGGAGGAACACCGGGGAGCTGTTTTTT. Translated: CASSYRASGRNTGELFF. The V and J genes are TRBV12-3 or TRBV12-4 and TRBJ2-2; 10 bases fit TRBD2. The junction had 6 bases not matched to a gene; V was cut back by 4 bases and J by 1 base. CDR3 length: 17 residues.

This clonotype was seen repeatedly, ten times or more. The V and J genes are TRBV20-1 and TRBJ2-7; D not certain. CDR1 DFQATT and CDR2 SNEGSKA come from the germline V gene (reference sequence). Trimming pared 0 bases from V and 3 bases from J, leaving 15 bases between. The CDR3 covers 15 residues. CDR3 nucleotide sequence: TGCAGTGCTAGAGAAAGGGCCCACCAGGTCTACGAGCAGTACTTC. It translates to CSARERAHQVYEQYF.

This clonotype was observed a few times. The chain is built from TRBV30 and TRBJ1-6; 7 bases agree with TRBD1. V was pared by 8 bases and J by 3 bases, with 4 bases of the junction left unmatched. The CDR3 runs to 13 residues. CDR1 GTSNPN and CDR2 SVGIG come from the germline V gene (reference sequence). CDR3 region: CAARTGYNSPLHF. CDR3 sequence (DNA): TGTGCCGCACGGACAGGCTATAATTCACCCCTCCACTTT.

This clonotype has more than one count but fewer than ten. The V gene is TRBV25-1, the J gene TRBJ1-5; D call uncertain. The CDR3 runs 14 residues. Germline CDR1 and CDR2: MGHDK and SYGVNS. The germline V and J ends were trimmed by 2 bases and 3 bases, with 8 bases remaining between them. The CDR3 DNA sequence: TGTGCCAGCAGTGAAGGTGCACACAATCAGCCCCAGCATTTT. Its protein is CASSEGAHNQPQHF.

This clonotype was seen ten or more times. The chain carries TRBV28 and TRBJ2-7; D may be TRBD1 (5 bases). With 1 base removed from V and 5 bases from J, the gap between germline ends came to 21 bases. The CDR3 totals 17 residues. The germline gives CDR1 MDHEN, CDR2 SYDVKM. This CDR3 is CASSLLGVRWTNNEQYF. The CDR3 DNA reads TGTGCCAGCAGTTTATTAGGGGTTCGCTGGACAAACAACGAGCAGTACTTC.

Only a few counts were recorded for this clonotype. The CDR3 region is CASSELAGIEVWDEQFF. The CDR3 bases are TGTGCCAGCAGTGAATTGGCAGGGATAGAAGTCTGGGATGAGCAGTTCTTC. This sequence joins TRBV7-9 and TRBJ2-1; perhaps TRBD1 as D (5 bases). V gave up 6 bases and J gave up 8 bases, with 26 bases separating them. Germline loops: CDR1 SEHNR, CDR2 FQNEAQ (reference sequence). The CDR3 spans 17 residues.

The V and J genes are TRBV4-1 and TRBJ2-3; TRBD1 matches at 11 bases. The CDR3 runs 20 residues. The V gene's germline CDR1 is MGHRA and CDR2 YSYEKL. V shed 1 base, J shed 5 bases, and the junction held 17 bases outside the gene matches. CDR3: CASSQGVIRGTGGFGDTQYF. The DNA of the CDR3 is TGCGCCAGCAGCCAAGGAGTAATACGTGGGACAGGGGGATTCGGAGATACGCAGTATTTT.

Ten or more counts support this clonotype. The rearrangement uses TRBV7-2 and TRBJ2-1, with D perhaps TRBD2 (6 bases). The germline gives CDR1 SGHTA, CDR2 FQGNSA. This CDR3 has 11 amino acids. V lost 5 bases, J lost 8 bases, and 7 bases lay in between. CDR3 sequence: CASSRDYEQFF. CDR3 DNA: TGTGCCAGCAGCCGGGACTATGAGCAGTTCTTC. The full variable domain, its missing parts supplied by reference TRBV7-2 and TRBJ2-1, is GAGVSQSPSNKVTEKGKDVELRCDPISGHTALYWYRQSLGQGLEFLIYFQGNSAPDKSGLPSDRFSAERTGGSVSTLTIQRTQQEDSAVYLCASSRDYEQFFGPGTRLTVL.

Ten or more counts support this clonotype. This chain joins TRBV18 and TRBJ2-7, with a weak D call TRBD1 (5 bases). The CDR3 runs to 12 residues. Per germline, CDR1 KGHSH and CDR2 LQKENI. Trimming removed 8 bases from V and 6 bases from J, with 14 bases in between. The CDR3 region has the DNA TGTGCCAGCAGTCCCCAGGGCGCCGAGCAGTACTTC. As protein: CASSPQGAEQYF.

This chain joins TRBV28 and TRBJ1-1, with 10 bases identical to TRBD1. The junction had 8 bases not matched to a gene; V was cut back by 5 bases and J by 5 bases. Per germline, CDR1 MDHEN and CDR2 SYDVKM. The CDR3 contains 15 residues. The CDR3 sequence: CASSRDRGWETEAFF. The CDR3 DNA is TGTGCCAGCAGTCGGGACAGGGGATGGGAGACTGAAGCTTTCTTT.

This clonotype was detected ten times or more. J is TRBJ2-7 and V is TRBV12-3 or TRBV12-4; TRBD1 aligns across 9 bases. The CDR3 totals 14 residues. V shed 5 bases, J shed 2 bases, and the junction held 4 bases outside the gene matches. The CDR3, as DNA: TGTGCCAGCAGTCCGGGACAGGGTCCCTACGAGCAGTACTTC. Amino acid sequence: CASSPGQGPYEQYF.

The chain employs TRBV30 and TRBJ2-5, with 7 bases fitting TRBD1. The CDR3 length is 14 residues. Germline V gene data show CDR1 as GTSNPN and CDR2 as SVGIG (reference sequence). V was pared by 4 bases and J by 4 bases, with 9 bases of the junction left unmatched. The CDR3 bases are TGTGCCTGGATGTTGGTAGGGGGCGGAGAGACCCAGTACTTC. Encoded protein: CAWMLVGGGETQYF.

A remark on this clonotype: Since a much larger clone is just one base distant, this may be a read error. The rearrangement links TRBV3-1 to TRBJ2-1; D is unclear. This CDR3 is built from 15 residues. CDR1 is LGHDT, CDR2 YNNKEL, per germline (reference sequence). The CDR3 nucleotides read TGTGCCAGCAGCCAAGAAGTATCCCGCGCCGGTGAGCAGATCTTC. It yields the protein CASSQEVSRAGEQIF.